This TCR beta chain was recovered during a study of blood T cell repertoires in COVID-19. Turning to the study itself: Sources were T cells, B-cell-depleted T cells, or PBMCs; the material itself was cDNA or gDNA.

With 0 bases clipped from V and 2 bases from J, the junction kept 2 bases outside the gene matches. CDR1 and CDR2 (germline): SGHRS, YFSETQ. The CDR3 runs 15 residues. Authors' analysis steps: It was from reference gene primer amplification that nucleated cell counts were estimated. Produced via immunoSEQ multiplex PCR; TCRdb's table is partial and in-frame only. V and J calls plus clone size are reproduced from that table; the DNA served to infer D and trimming. The sample comprises some 55,000 clones, 90% of which are singletons, and just under 8.5% rests with the top ten. This clone was counted between two and nine times.

The sample was peripheral blood. The chain combines TRBV5-1 with TRBJ2-1, with 7 positions matching TRBD1. This receptor was obtained from a woman aged 35 to 49 with active COVID-19. CDR3 protein: CASSLGQGTYNEQFF. The CDR3 coding sequence is TGCGCCAGCAGCTTGGGACAGGGCACCTACAATGAGCAGTTCTTC.